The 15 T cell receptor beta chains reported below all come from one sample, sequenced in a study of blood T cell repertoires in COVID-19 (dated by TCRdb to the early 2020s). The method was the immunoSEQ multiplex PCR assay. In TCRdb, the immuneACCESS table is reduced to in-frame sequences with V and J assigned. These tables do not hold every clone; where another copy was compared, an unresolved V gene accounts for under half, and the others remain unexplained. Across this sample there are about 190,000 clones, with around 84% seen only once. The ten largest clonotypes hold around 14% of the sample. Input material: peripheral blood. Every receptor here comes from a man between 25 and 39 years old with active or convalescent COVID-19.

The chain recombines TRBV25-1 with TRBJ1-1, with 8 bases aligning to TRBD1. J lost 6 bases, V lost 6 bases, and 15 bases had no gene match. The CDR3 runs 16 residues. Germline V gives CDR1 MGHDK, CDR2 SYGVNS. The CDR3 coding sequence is TGTGCCAGCAGCCACAGGGGGGACCCTGCCGGACCTGAAGCTTTCTTT. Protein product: CASSHRGDPAGPEAFF.

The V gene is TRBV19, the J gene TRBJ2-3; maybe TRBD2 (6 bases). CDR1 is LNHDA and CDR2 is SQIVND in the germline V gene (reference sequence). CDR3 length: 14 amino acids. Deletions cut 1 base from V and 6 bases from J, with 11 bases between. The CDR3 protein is CASSIGRERDTQYF. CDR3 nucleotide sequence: TGTGCCAGTAGTATAGGGCGGGAAAGGGATACGCAGTATTTT.

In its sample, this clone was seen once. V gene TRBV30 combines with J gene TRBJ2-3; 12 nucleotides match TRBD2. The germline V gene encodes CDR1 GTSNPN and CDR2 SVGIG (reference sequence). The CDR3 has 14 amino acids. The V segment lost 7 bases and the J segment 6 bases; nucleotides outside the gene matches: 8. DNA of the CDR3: TGTGCCTCCCGACTAGCGGGAGCGGGGGATACGCAGTATTTT. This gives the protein CASRLAGAGDTQYF.

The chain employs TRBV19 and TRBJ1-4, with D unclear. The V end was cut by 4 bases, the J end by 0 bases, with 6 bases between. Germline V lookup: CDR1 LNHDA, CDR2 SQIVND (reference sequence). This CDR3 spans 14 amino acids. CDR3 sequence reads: CASSNSATNEKLFF. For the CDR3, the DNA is TGTGCCAGTAGTAACAGTGCAACTAATGAAAAACTGTTTTTT.

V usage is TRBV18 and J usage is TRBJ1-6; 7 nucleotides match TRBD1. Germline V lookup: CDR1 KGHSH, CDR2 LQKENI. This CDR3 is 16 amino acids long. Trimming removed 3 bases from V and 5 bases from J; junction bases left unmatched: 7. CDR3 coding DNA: TGTGCCAGCTCACCTTTCGAGACAGGGAATAATTCACCCCTCCACTTT. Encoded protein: CASSPFETGNNSPLHF.

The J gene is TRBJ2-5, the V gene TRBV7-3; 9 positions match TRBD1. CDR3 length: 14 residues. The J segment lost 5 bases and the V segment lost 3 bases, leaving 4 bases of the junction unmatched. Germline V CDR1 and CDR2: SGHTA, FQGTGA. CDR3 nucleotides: TGTGCCAGCAGCTTTATAGGACAGGGGGAGACCCAGTACTTC. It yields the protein CASSFIGQGETQYF.

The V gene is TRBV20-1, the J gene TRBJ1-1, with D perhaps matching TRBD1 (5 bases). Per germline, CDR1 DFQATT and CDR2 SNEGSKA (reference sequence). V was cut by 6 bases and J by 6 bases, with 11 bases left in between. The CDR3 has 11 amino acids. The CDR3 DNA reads TGCAGTGCCCCGGGGGGGGCTGAAGCTTTCTTT. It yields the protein CSAPGGAEAFF.

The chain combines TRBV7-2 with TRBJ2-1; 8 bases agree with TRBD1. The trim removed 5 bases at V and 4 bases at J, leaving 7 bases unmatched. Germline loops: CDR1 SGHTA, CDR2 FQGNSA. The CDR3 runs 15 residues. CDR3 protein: CASSRQGARYNEQFF. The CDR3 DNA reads TGTGCCAGCAGCCGGCAGGGGGCGCGTTACAATGAGCAGTTCTTC.

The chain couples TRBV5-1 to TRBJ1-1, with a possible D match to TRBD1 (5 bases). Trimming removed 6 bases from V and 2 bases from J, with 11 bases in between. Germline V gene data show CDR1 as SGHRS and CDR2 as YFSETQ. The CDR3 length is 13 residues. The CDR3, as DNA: TGCGCCAGCATCCGGGGGACCAACACTGAAGCTTTCTTT. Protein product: CASIRGTNTEAFF. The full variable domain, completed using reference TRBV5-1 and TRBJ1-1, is KAGVTQTPRYLIKTRGQQVTLSCSPISGHRSVSWYQQTPGQGLQFLFEYFSETQRNKGNFPGRFSGRQFSNSRSEMNVSTLELGDSALYLCASIRGTNTEAFFGQGTRLTVV.

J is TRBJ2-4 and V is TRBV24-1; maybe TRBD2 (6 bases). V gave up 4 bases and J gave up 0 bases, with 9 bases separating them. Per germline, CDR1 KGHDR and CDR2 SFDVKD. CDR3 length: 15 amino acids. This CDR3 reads CATSEGGIAKNIQYF. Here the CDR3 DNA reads TGTGCCACCAGTGAGGGGGGAATAGCCAAAAACATTCAGTACTTC.

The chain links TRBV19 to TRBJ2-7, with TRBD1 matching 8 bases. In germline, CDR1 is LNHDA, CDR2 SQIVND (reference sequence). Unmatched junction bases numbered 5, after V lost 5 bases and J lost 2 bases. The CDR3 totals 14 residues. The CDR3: CASSAGTGAYEQYV. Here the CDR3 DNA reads TGTGCCAGTAGTGCCGGGACAGGAGCCTACGAGCAGTACGTC.

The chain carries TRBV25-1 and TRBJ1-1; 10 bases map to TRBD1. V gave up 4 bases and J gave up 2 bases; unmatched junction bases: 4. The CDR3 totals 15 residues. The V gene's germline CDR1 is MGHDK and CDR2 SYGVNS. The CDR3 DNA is TGTGCCAGCAGTGGACAGGGGGCCCCCAACACTGAAGCTTTCTTT. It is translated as CASSGQGAPNTEAFF.

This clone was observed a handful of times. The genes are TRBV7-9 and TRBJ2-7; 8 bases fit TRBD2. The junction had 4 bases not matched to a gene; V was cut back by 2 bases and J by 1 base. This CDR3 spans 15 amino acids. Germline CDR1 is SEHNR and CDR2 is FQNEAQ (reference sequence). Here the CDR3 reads CASSLSAGGSYEQYF. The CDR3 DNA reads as TGTGCCAGCAGCTTATCTGCGGGGGGTTCCTACGAGCAGTACTTC.

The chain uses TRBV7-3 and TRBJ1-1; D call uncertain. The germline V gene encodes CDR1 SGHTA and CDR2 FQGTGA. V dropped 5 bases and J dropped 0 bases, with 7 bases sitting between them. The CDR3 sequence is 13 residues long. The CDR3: CASSPGMNTEAFF. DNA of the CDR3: TGTGCCAGCAGCCCGGGGATGAACACTGAAGCTTTCTTT.

The DNA of the CDR3 is TGCAGCGCCCGGGACAGGGGGATCGATGGCTACACCTTC. Its translation: CSARDRGIDGYTF. V and J are TRBV29-1 and TRBJ1-2; 11 bases fit TRBD1. Germline values: CDR1 SQVTM, CDR2 ANQGSEA. This CDR3 region has 13 residues. With 7 bases clipped from V and 6 bases from J, the junction kept 7 bases outside the gene matches.